Listed here are 9 T cell receptor beta chains from one sample, sequenced in a study of blood T cell repertoires in COVID-19. Profiled with immunoSEQ multiplex PCR; TCRdb holds only in-frame clones, not every one. The profile covers 130,000 to 150,000 clones, with under 90% appearing a single time and around 3.7% taken by the ten largest. Sequenced: peripheral blood. Source of these receptors: a man aged 65 to 79 who had recovered from COVID-19.

The chain is built from TRBV18 and TRBJ1-4, with D possibly TRBD1 on 6 matching bases. The germline V gene has CDR1 KGHSH and CDR2 LQKENI. The CDR3 is 17 residues long. Trimming shortened V by 5 bases and J by 0 bases, and 16 bases separated the two germline ends. The CDR3 DNA follows: TGTGCCAGCTCATTGACAGGCGGTCTTCCAACTAATGAAAAACTGTTTTTT. It yields the protein CASSLTGGLPTNEKLFF.

J is TRBJ1-2 and V is TRBV6-5; the match to TRBD1 covers 10 bases. The junction had 6 bases not matched to a gene; V was cut back by 9 bases and J by 5 bases. The CDR3 is 13 amino acids. The germline CDR1 and CDR2 sequences are MNHEY and SVGAGI. The CDR3 is CASLTGGVYGYTF. CDR3 in DNA: TGTGCCAGTTTGACAGGGGGCGTATATGGCTACACCTTC.

The rearrangement uses TRBV18 and TRBJ2-1; TRBD2 agrees at 12 bases. V was pared by 6 bases and J by 8 bases, with 11 bases of the junction left unmatched. CDR1 is KGHSH, CDR2 LQKENI, per germline. CDR3 length: 16 residues. The CDR3 DNA sequence: TGTGCCAGCTCGTCACTAGCGGGAGGAGGGAGCGATGAGCAGTTCTTC. It is translated as CASSSLAGGGSDEQFF.

The chain joins TRBV27 to TRBJ2-2, with D possibly TRBD1 on 6 matching bases. Germline V gives CDR1 MNHEY, CDR2 SMNVEV (reference sequence). The V end lost 6 bases, the J end lost 8 bases, and 10 bases lay between the germline ends. CDR3 length: 12 amino acids. The CDR3, as DNA: TGTGCCAGCAGCCGCAGGGGTGGGGAGCTGTTTTTT. Amino acids: CASSRRGGELFF.

The J gene is TRBJ1-4, the V gene TRBV7-8; D remains ambiguous. The CDR3 contains 12 residues. V lost 2 bases to trimming and J lost 8 bases, with 6 bases between them. From germline, CDR1 is SGHVS and CDR2 FQNEAQ. CDR3 region: CASSLFSEKLFF. The CDR3, as DNA: TGTGCCAGCAGCTTATTTTCAGAAAAACTGTTTTTT.

The V gene is TRBV18, the J gene TRBJ2-5; a possible D gene is TRBD1 (6 bases). The CDR3 is made up of 14 amino acids. The V gene lost 6 bases and the J gene lost 3 bases, with 14 bases spanning the gap. Germline CDR1 reads KGHSH; CDR2 reads LQKENI. The DNA of the CDR3 is TGTGCCAGCTCCACGACAGGCCCCAAAGAGACCCAGTACTTC. Its translation is CASSTTGPKETQYF.

V and J are TRBV30 and TRBJ1-3, with D unresolved. The ends were cut back, 1 base at V and 6 bases at J, with 7 bases in the middle. Germline values: CDR1 GTSNPN, CDR2 SVGIG (reference sequence). The CDR3 consists of 12 residues. The CDR3 region has the DNA TGTGCCTGGAGTGGGAGTGTAAACACCATATATTTT. Protein product: CAWSGSVNTIYF.

The table lists this clone with a few counts. The chain combines TRBV29-1 with TRBJ2-7; 8 bases fit TRBD1. V dropped 5 bases and J dropped 4; count of bases not matched to a gene: 7. CDR3 size: 13 residues. Germline lookup yields CDR1 SQVTM and CDR2 ANQGSEA. CDR3 protein: CSVRQGAAYEQYF. CDR3 sequence (DNA): TGCAGCGTTCGCCAGGGGGCGGCTTACGAGCAGTACTTC.

This clone was observed a single time. This chain connects TRBV7-9 to TRBJ2-1, with a possible D match to TRBD1 (5 bases). The length of the CDR3 is 12 residues. The V gene's germline CDR1 is SEHNR and CDR2 FQNEAQ (reference sequence). V shed 1 base and J shed 9 bases, with 7 bases lying between them. The CDR3 nucleotides are TGTGCCAGCAGCTTAGTTGGGGCTGAGCAGTTCTTC. It is translated as CASSLVGAEQFF.